These T cell receptor beta chains were read from a single sample in a study of blood T cells in healthy people across ages. In TCRdb, the 5' RACE reads were re-called with MiXCR into one record per CDR3 protein. The sample has fewer than 1 million distinct CDR3 sequences, around 43% seen once. Sequencing was carried out using blood. These receptors were obtained from a man aged 55 to 70 in good health. Each CDR3 is given with its conserved first and last residue. Each record gives: clone size, V gene, J gene, D gene, CDR3 protein, CDR3 DNA. The D gene is left open where the match is weak. Where a row states a size, it is once, few, many or the class of an expanded clone; other rows omit it.

clone size: NA; V gene: TRBV20-1; J gene: TRBJ2-1; D gene: TRBD2; CDR3 protein: CSAWGGAYNEQFF; CDR3 DNA: TGCAGTGCGTGGGGGGGGGCCTACAATGAGCAGTTCTTC
clone size: NA; V gene: TRBV7-2; J gene: TRBJ2-6; D gene: NA; CDR3 protein: CASSAAGANVLTF; CDR3 DNA: TGTGCCAGCAGCGCCGCAGGGGCCAACGTCCTGACTTTC
clone size: NA; V gene: TRBV4-3; J gene: TRBJ2-3; D gene: TRBD2; CDR3 protein: CASSGGEGPDTQYF; CDR3 DNA: TGCGCCAGCAGCGGAGGGGAGGGCCCAGATACGCAGTATTTT
clone size: NA; V gene: TRBV24-1; J gene: TRBJ2-1; D gene: TRBD1; CDR3 protein: CATSDTGTGAYNEQFF; CDR3 DNA: TGTGCCACCAGTGATACCGGGACAGGGGCCTACAATGAGCAGTTCTTC
clone size: few; V gene: TRBV29-1; J gene: TRBJ2-7; D gene: NA; CDR3 protein: CSVRDTSHEQYF; CDR3 DNA: TGCAGCGTTAGGGACACCTCCCACGAGCAGTACTTC
clone size: few; V gene: TRBV20-1; J gene: TRBJ1-1; D gene: NA; CDR3 protein: CSARDPTGTEAFF; CDR3 DNA: TGCAGTGCTAGAGACCCGACAGGCACTGAAGCTTTCTTT
clone size: NA; V gene: TRBV7-3; J gene: TRBJ2-2; D gene: NA; CDR3 protein: CDSSNREDTGELFF; CDR3 DNA: TGTGACAGCAGCAACAGGGAGGACACCGGGGAGCTGTTTTTT
clone size: NA; V gene: TRBV7-9; J gene: TRBJ2-3; D gene: TRBD2; CDR3 protein: CASSSTGRADTQYF; CDR3 DNA: TGTGCCAGCAGTTCGACCGGGAGGGCAGATACGCAGTATTTT
clone size: NA; V gene: TRBV5-6; J gene: TRBJ1-5; D gene: NA; CDR3 protein: CASSLRFSNQPQHF; CDR3 DNA: TGTGCCAGCAGCCTTCGGTTTAGCAATCAGCCCCAGCATTTT
clone size: NA; V gene: TRBV5-5; J gene: TRBJ2-5; D gene: TRBD1; CDR3 protein: CASSWTGQEQYF; CDR3 DNA: TGTGCCAGCAGCTGGACAGGGCAAGAGCAGTACTTC
clone size: many; V gene: TRBV12-3/TRBV12-4; J gene: TRBJ2-4; D gene: NA; CDR3 protein: CASGDLAKNIQYF; CDR3 DNA: TGTGCCAGCGGGGATTTAGCCAAAAACATTCAGTACTTC
clone size: many; V gene: TRBV7-2; J gene: TRBJ2-5; D gene: TRBD2; CDR3 protein: CASSLAPSGGPVWETQYF; CDR3 DNA: TGTGCCAGCAGCTTAGCACCTAGCGGGGGACCAGTGTGGGAGACCCAGTACTTC
clone size: NA; V gene: TRBV10-3; J gene: TRBJ1-2; D gene: TRBD1; CDR3 protein: CAIRPGQGLRYGYTF; CDR3 DNA: TGTGCCATCAGGCCGGGACAGGGGTTGCGTTATGGCTACACCTTC
clone size: NA; V gene: TRBV30; J gene: TRBJ2-7; D gene: TRBD1; CDR3 protein: CAWSREGAQYF; CDR3 DNA: TGTGCCTGGAGTCGAGAGGGGGCCCAGTACTTC
clone size: NA; V gene: TRBV20-1; J gene: TRBJ2-7; D gene: TRBD1; CDR3 protein: CSASGSGTGTYEQYF; CDR3 DNA: TGCAGTGCTAGCGGCTCCGGGACAGGGACATACGAGCAGTACTTC
clone size: NA; V gene: TRBV4-3; J gene: TRBJ2-3; D gene: TRBD2; CDR3 protein: CASSQGLAGTTDTQYF; CDR3 DNA: TGCGCCAGCAGCCAAGGACTAGCGGGGACCACAGATACGCAGTATTTT
clone size: many; V gene: TRBV5-1; J gene: TRBJ2-7; D gene: NA; CDR3 protein: CASSFRDGSSYEQYF; CDR3 DNA: TGCGCCAGCAGCTTCCGGGACGGGAGCTCCTACGAGCAGTACTTC
clone size: few; V gene: TRBV5-1; J gene: TRBJ2-7; D gene: TRBD1; CDR3 protein: CASSNRDRTNSYEQYF; CDR3 DNA: TGCGCCAGCAGCAACCGGGACAGGACGAACTCCTACGAGCAGTACTTC